This TCR beta chain is drawn from a study of cytomegalovirus exposure and HLA in healthy donors. Findings and caveats of the study: Earlier results showed most TCR beta V segments being productive about 90% or about 30% of the time. Researchers reported in a later analysis that common viral pathogens appeared linked to several top clusters. The study recorded fewer than 200 TCR beta chains that were cytomegalovirus-associated.

The PCR used 60 Vbeta and 13 Jbeta primers. Method: immunoSEQ multiplex PCR; TCRdb's copy keeps in-frame clones and lacks some. There are under 95,000 clones in the sample; about 7.6% occur only once, and over 2% lies in the top ten. This clone came up a few times. Its specificity is not known. The sequence derives from a man aged 50-60 years in good health and CMV-seronegative. Source material: PBMCs.

CDR3 loop: CASTGARKQYF. CDR3 DNA: TGTGCCAGTACAGGGGCTAGAAAGCAGTACTTC. This sequence joins TRBV28 and TRBJ2-7, with TRBD1 matching over 7 bases. The CDR3 is 11 residues long. The V gene end was trimmed by 9 bases and the J gene end by 8 bases; junction bases not matched to a gene: 7. Germline CDR1 MDHEN, CDR2 SYDVKM.